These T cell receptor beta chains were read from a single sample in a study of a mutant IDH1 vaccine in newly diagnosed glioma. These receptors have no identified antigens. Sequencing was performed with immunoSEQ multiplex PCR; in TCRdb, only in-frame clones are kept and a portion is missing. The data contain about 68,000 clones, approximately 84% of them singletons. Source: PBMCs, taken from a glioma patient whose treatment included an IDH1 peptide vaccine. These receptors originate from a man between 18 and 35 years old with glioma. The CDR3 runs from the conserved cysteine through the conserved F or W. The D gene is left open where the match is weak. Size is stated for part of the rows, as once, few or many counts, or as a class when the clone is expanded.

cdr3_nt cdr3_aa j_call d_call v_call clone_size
TGCAGCGTTGAAGAGGGGGCACGGAATTCCGGGGAGCTGTTTTTT CSVEEGARNSGELFF TRBJ2-2 NA TRBV29-1 NA
TGTGCCAGTAGTCGGTTCACAGATACGCAGTATTTT CASSRFTDTQYF TRBJ2-3 NA TRBV19 NA
TGCGCCAGCAGCTTGCCGCCAGCGGGTACCGGGGAGCTGTTTTTT CASSLPPAGTGELFF TRBJ2-2 NA TRBV5-1 NA
TGCGCCAGCAGCTTGGAACATTCCTCTGGAAACACCATATATTTT CASSLEHSSGNTIYF TRBJ1-3 NA TRBV5-1 NA
TGTGCCAGCAGCTTCCGGGGGATGTTGGGCACAGATACGCAGTATTTT CASSFRGMLGTDTQYF TRBJ2-3 NA TRBV7-9 NA
TGTGCCAGCAGCGTAGCCACTAGTTCGGAACAGTTCTTC CASSVATSSEQFF TRBJ2-1 NA TRBV9 NA
TGTGCCAGCAGCATCAGTGTAATGAACACTGAAGCTTTCTTT CASSISVMNTEAFF TRBJ1-1 NA TRBV7-2 few
TGTGCCAGTGGGACAGCTCCTCGCAATCAGCCCCAGCATTTT CASGTAPRNQPQHF TRBJ1-5 TRBD1 TRBV27 NA
TGTGCCAGCTCACCATCCGGAAGCCCCGGGCACCACTATGGCTACACCTTC CASSPSGSPGHHYGYTF TRBJ1-2 NA TRBV18 NA
TGTGCCAGCAGTGAAGTGCAGGGGCCCCTCAATCAGCCCCAGCATTTT CASSEVQGPLNQPQHF TRBJ1-5 NA TRBV6-1 NA
TGCGCCAGCAGCCTCACCGGGACAGGGAATCAGCCCCAGCATTTT CASSLTGTGNQPQHF TRBJ1-5 TRBD1 TRBV4-3 few
TGTGCCAGCAGTGAAGGGACAGGTCTCTACGAGCAGTACTTC CASSEGTGLYEQYF TRBJ2-7 TRBD1 TRBV2 NA
TGTGCCAGCAGCTTCATGGGACAGGGGAAAAATTCACCCCTCCACTTT CASSFMGQGKNSPLHF TRBJ1-6 TRBD1 TRBV7-2 NA
TGTGCCTGGACCACCGGGGGAGATACGCAGTATTTT CAWTTGGDTQYF TRBJ2-3 NA TRBV30 NA
TGTGCCACCAGCGGGACTGGGGGTGTCACCGGGGAGCTGTTTTTT CATSGTGGVTGELFF TRBJ2-2 NA TRBV15 few
TGTGCCAGCTCAACACGACAGGAGCACAATCAGCCCCAGCATTTT CASSTRQEHNQPQHF TRBJ1-5 NA TRBV18 few
TGTGCCAGCAGTTTCTCGTACAGGGGCACCTACGAGCAGTACTTC CASSFSYRGTYEQYF TRBJ2-7 TRBD1 TRBV27 NA
TGTGCCTGGAATCCGGGGGGGCGCGGGCAGAACGAGCAGTACTTC CAWNPGGRGQNEQYF TRBJ2-7 TRBD2 TRBV30 NA
TGTGCCAGCAGCCCTTCAGGGGGCCGCTACAATGAGCAGTTCTTC CASSPSGGRYNEQFF TRBJ2-1 TRBD1 TRBV7-3 NA
TGTGCCAGCAGCTTAGGTGCGGGACAGGAGTACTATGGCTACACCTTC CASSLGAGQEYYGYTF TRBJ1-2 TRBD1 TRBV13 NA
TGTGCCAGCAGCTTGGGACAGGGGGCCTACGAGCAGTACTTC CASSLGQGAYEQYF TRBJ2-7 TRBD1 TRBV7-9 NA
TGTGCCAGCAGTGGACAGACCTACGAGCAGTACTTC CASSGQTYEQYF TRBJ2-7 NA TRBV6-6 once
TGTGCCAGTAGGCTAGCAAACGGGGAGCTGTTTTTT CASRLANGELFF TRBJ2-2 NA TRBV19 NA
TGTGCCAGCAGTGAAATTTTGGGGAGAGGGCAGGAGACCCAGTACTTC CASSEILGRGQETQYF TRBJ2-5 NA TRBV6-1 NA
TGTGCCAGCAGTGTCGACAGGGGGTCGGACAATGAGCAGTTCTTC CASSVDRGSDNEQFF TRBJ2-1 TRBD1 TRBV2 NA
TGTGCCAGCAGCCTGGGAACTTTCTACGAGCAGTACTTC CASSLGTFYEQYF TRBJ2-7 NA TRBV27 NA
TGTGCCTGGAACGTCGAGGGGTTCTCTGAAGCTTTCTTT CAWNVEGFSEAFF TRBJ1-1 NA TRBV30 few
TGTGCCAGCAGCTTCCAGACAGGTCCGGCCTACGAGCAGTACTTC CASSFQTGPAYEQYF TRBJ2-7 NA TRBV7-2 NA
TGTGCCAGCAGTTCCCGGGACCGCGCTAACTATGGCTACACCTTC CASSSRDRANYGYTF TRBJ1-2 NA TRBV27 NA
TGTGCCAGCAGTGGAGACAGGCTCCATTCCTACGAGCAGTACTTC CASSGDRLHSYEQYF TRBJ2-7 NA TRBV2 NA
TGTGCCAGTAGTATGGACAGGGGAGGCTATGGCTACACCTTC CASSMDRGGYGYTF TRBJ1-2 TRBD1 TRBV19 NA
TGTGCCAGCAGCTTGAGGCGAGGCAGGACTCGAAACTATGGCTACACCTTC CASSLRRGRTRNYGYTF TRBJ1-2 NA TRBV5-8 NA
TGTGCCAGCAGCCTCACCCCTGGGTCTATAGTCACTGAAGCTTTCTTT CASSLTPGSIVTEAFF TRBJ1-1 NA TRBV11-1 NA
TGTGCCAGCAGCTTCATTCTAGCGGGAGGCCGTAGCGAGCAGTACTTC CASSFILAGGRSEQYF TRBJ2-7 TRBD2 TRBV7-8 NA
TGTGCCAGCAGCTTTATGCCAGACGCGGTAACCAAAAACATTCAGTACTTC CASSFMPDAVTKNIQYF TRBJ2-4 NA TRBV7-2 NA
TGTGCCAGCAGTTACGATAACAGATTAGCAGATACGCAGTATTTT CASSYDNRLADTQYF TRBJ2-3 NA TRBV6-6 NA
TGTGCCAGCAGCCCTACTCCTAACTATGGCTACACCTTC CASSPTPNYGYTF TRBJ1-2 NA TRBV7-9 NA
TGTGCCAGCAGCTTGATGGCCAAAAACATTCAGTACTTC CASSLMAKNIQYF TRBJ2-4 NA TRBV7-2 NA
TGCGCCAGCAGCTTAGTTTTTAACTCACTTAACTATGGCTACACCTTC CASSLVFNSLNYGYTF TRBJ1-2 NA TRBV5-1 NA
TGTGCCAGCAGCTTACCGGGACAGATATATGGCTACACCTTC CASSLPGQIYGYTF TRBJ1-2 TRBD1 TRBV5-8 NA